The 12 T cell receptor beta chains given below trace back to one sample, sequenced in a study of blood T cell repertoires in COVID-19. Clones were read by immunoSEQ multiplex PCR, and TCRdb kept only the in-frame ones, dropping some. The sample has some 50,000 clones; about 83% are singletons. The sequenced material came from peripheral blood. These receptors originate from an elderly man in a cohort sampled during active COVID-19.

The chain carries TRBV4-1 and TRBJ2-7; 8 nucleotides align to TRBD1. Germline CDR1 is MGHRA and CDR2 is YSYEKL. The CDR3 is made up of 14 amino acids. J was trimmed by 3 bases and V by 2 bases; bases with no gene match: 3. The CDR3 DNA sequence: TGCGCCAGCAGCCAAAGGGACAGGATCTACGAGCAGTACTTC. Its translation is CASSQRDRIYEQYF.

This rearrangement joins TRBV7-9 to TRBJ1-6; D remains ambiguous. Germline V lookup: CDR1 SEHNR, CDR2 FQNEAQ (reference sequence). V was cut by 3 bases and J by 6 bases, with 3 bases left in between. The CDR3 covers 12 residues. The CDR3 region has the DNA TGTGCCAGCAGCTTCATTAATTCACCCCTCCACTTT. It yields the protein CASSFINSPLHF.

The CDR3 protein is CASSFGGWANYGYTF. Here the CDR3 DNA reads TGCGCCAGCAGCTTCGGGGGTTGGGCTAACTATGGCTACACCTTC. V and J are TRBV5-1 and TRBJ1-2, with a possible D match to TRBD1 (5 bases). Trimming shortened V by 2 bases and J by 0 bases, and 11 bases separated the two germline ends. Germline V lookup: CDR1 SGHRS, CDR2 YFSETQ. The CDR3 has 15 amino acids.

The chain recombines TRBV7-2 with TRBJ1-1; 8 positions match TRBD1. The CDR3 has 14 amino acids. The V segment lost 3 bases and the J segment 7 bases; nucleotides outside the gene matches: 7. The germline V gene encodes CDR1 SGHTA and CDR2 FQGNSA. The CDR3 DNA reads TGTGCCAGCAGCTTCCAGGGGGCGCGGGGTGAAGCTTTCTTT. It encodes CASSFQGARGEAFF.

V gene TRBV2 combines with J gene TRBJ2-2, with D possibly being TRBD2 (6 bases). The CDR3 sequence is 13 residues long. Germline-derived CDR1 and CDR2 are SNHLY and FYNNEI. V gave up 7 bases and J gave up 5 bases, with 11 bases separating them. The CDR3 DNA reads as TGTGCCAGCACCACCGGAGGGACCGGGGAGCTGTTTTTT. Protein product: CASTTGGTGELFF.

In its sample, this clone was seen once. The chain has TRBV11-2 and TRBJ1-1, with 9 positions matching TRBD1. V lost 4 bases and J lost 8; bases outside the gene matches: 5. The CDR3 extends over 13 amino acids. CDR1 is SGHAT and CDR2 is FQNNGV in the germline V gene. The CDR3 region has the DNA TGTGCCAGCAGCTCCCGACAGGGGGGGGAAGCTTTCTTT. The encoded protein is CASSSRQGGEAFF.

The gene calls are TRBV29-1 and TRBJ2-1; TRBD1 agrees at 11 bases. Trimming cost V 7 bases and J 12 bases; bases outside gene matches: 8. CDR1 and CDR2 from the germline V gene are SQVTM and ANQGSEA. This CDR3 is 12 amino acids long. This CDR3 reads CSAGQGAMVQFF. Here the CDR3 DNA reads TGCAGCGCAGGACAGGGGGCTATGGTGCAGTTCTTC.

The chain links TRBV7-8 to TRBJ2-3; D is uncertain. Germline V gene sequence: CDR1 SGHVS, CDR2 FQNEAQ. Between the trimmed V and J ends, which lost 2 bases and 6 bases, there was a span of 12 bases. The CDR3 is 14 amino acids. Here the CDR3 DNA reads TGTGCCAGCAGCTTATCTAGTGGAGATGATACGCAGTATTTT. Translating it yields CASSLSSGDDTQYF.

The V gene is TRBV6-6, the J gene TRBJ2-5; a possible D gene is TRBD1 (5 bases). Germline V gene lookup returns CDR1 MNHNY and CDR2 SVGAGI (reference sequence). The CDR3 sequence is 14 residues long. V dropped 0 bases and J dropped 5 bases, with 10 bases sitting between them. The CDR3 nucleotides read TGTGCCAGCAGTTACTCGAGTAAGGGGGAGACCCAGTACTTC. Its protein product is CASSYSSKGETQYF.

CDR3 region: CASSFVTGELFF. The CDR3 DNA follows: TGTGCCAGCAGTTTCGTCACCGGGGAGCTGTTTTTT. V usage is TRBV28 and J usage is TRBJ2-2; D not certain. Germline-derived CDR1 and CDR2 are MDHEN and SYDVKM. This CDR3 is built from 12 residues. V lost 3 bases and J lost 4, with 3 bases in between.

The CDR3 spells CASSEWDTPIQYF. For the CDR3, the DNA is TGTGCCAGCAGCGAATGGGACACCCCGATTCAGTACTTC. The V call is TRBV7-8, the J call TRBJ2-4; tentative D call: TRBD1 (6 bases). V shed 5 bases and J shed 10 bases, with 15 bases lying between them. This CDR3 contains 13 residues. Germline V gene lookup returns CDR1 SGHVS and CDR2 FQNEAQ. The variable domain in full, completed from reference TRBV7-8 and TRBJ2-4, reads GAGVSQSPRYKVAKRGQDVALRCDPISGHVSLFWYQQALGQGPEFLTYFQNEAQLDKSGLPSDRFFAERPEGSVSTLKIQRTQQEDSAVYLCASSEWDTPIQYFGAGTRLSVL.

V is TRBV15 and J is TRBJ2-5; D is unresolved. The length of the CDR3 is 16 residues. Trimming removed 0 bases at V and 1 base at J, with 12 bases between. Germline assignment: CDR1 LNHNV and CDR2 YYDKDF (reference sequence). The CDR3, as DNA: TGTGCCACCAGCAGAGAGGGCCGAGCAGCCCAAGAGACCCAGTACTTC. It codes for CATSREGRAAQETQYF.